This entry concerns a single T cell receptor (beta chain). Its antigen remains unidentified. The data were taken from a study of OX40 agonist ivuxolimab in advanced cancers. About the study: The patients got ivuxolimab, which is an agonistic anti-OX40 (CD134) antibody.

Germline CDR1 LNHDA, CDR2 SQIVND (reference sequence). CDR3 length: 13 amino acids. The germline V and J ends were trimmed by 5 bases and 7 bases, with 15 bases remaining between them. Findings and caveats of the study: Clonal expansion from baseline to week 6 occurred in both CD4+ and CD8+ T cells.

The data were produced by immunoSEQ multiplex PCR, yet TCRdb's version contains in-frame clones alone and is incomplete. The profile shows 40,000 to 50,000 clones, 80% of them singletons. The sample here was CD4+ or CD8+ T cells sorted from blood, taken in a trial of the OX40 agonist ivuxolimab. This sequence originates from an adult with an advanced solid tumor such as melanoma, head and neck, liver or kidney cancer. The V call is TRBV19, the J call TRBJ2-7; D is perhaps TRBD1 or TRBD2 (6 bases each). The CDR3: CASSLPGAIEQYF. CDR3 nucleotides: TGTGCCAGTAGTCTCCCGGGGGCAATAGAGCAGTACTTC. The entire variable domain, with the rest obtained from reference TRBV19 and TRBJ2-7, is as follows: DGGITQSPKYLFRKEGQNVTLSCEQNLNHDAMYWYRQDPGQGLRLIYYSQIVNDFQKGDIAEGYSVSREKKESFPLTVTSAQKNPTAFYLCASSLPGAIEQYFGPGTRLTVT.